Presented here are 8 T cell receptor beta chains from one specimen sequenced in a study of T cells in Graves' hyperthyroidism and ophthalmopathy. Amplification yielded TCR beta CDR3 regions, with RNA transcripts as the source. The primer set for the first-round RT-PCR of the TCR CDR3 was HTBI. One entry per CDR3 protein results from TCRdb running MiXCR on the multiplex PCR reads. The sample carries 300,000 or so distinct CDR3 sequences, approximately 22% recorded once. The specimen sequenced was blood. The receptors shown here come from a woman between 45 and 60 years old with Graves' hyperthyroidism.

Notes on this clonotype: This may stem from a read error, because a much larger clone lies one nucleotide away. The chain recombines TRBV20-1 with TRBJ1-4; 7 positions agree with TRBD1. The CDR3 is made up of 15 amino acids. The germline V gene has CDR1 DFQATT and CDR2 SNEGSKA (reference sequence). The CDR3 DNA sequence: TGCGGTGCTAGAGCCCCGTCGACAGGGCTAGAAAAACTGTTTTTT. Its translation is CGARAPSTGLEKLFF.

This clonotype was counted ten times or more. The gene calls are TRBV19 and TRBJ1-1; possibly TRBD1 for D (6 bases). CDR3 size: 14 residues. Germline CDR1 reads LNHDA; CDR2 reads SQIVND (reference sequence). Trimming took off 4 bases at V and 4 bases at J, with 13 bases between the two ends. The CDR3 nucleotides read TGTGCCAGTAGTACCAGGGGTTGGAGCACTGAAGCTTTCTTT. Amino acids: CASSTRGWSTEAFF. Full variable domain (outside the CDR3, taken from reference TRBV19 and TRBJ1-1): DGGITQSPKYLFRKEGQNVTLSCEQNLNHDAMYWYRQDPGQGLRLIYYSQIVNDFQKGDIAEGYSVSREKKESFPLTVTSAQKNPTAFYLCASSTRGWSTEAFFGQGTRLTVV.

This clonotype occurred many times. The chain carries TRBV15 and TRBJ1-5; D is unresolved. Germline V lookup: CDR1 LNHNV, CDR2 YYDKDF (reference sequence). V was pared by 1 base and J by 7 bases, with 14 bases between. This CDR3 contains 15 residues. In DNA form, the CDR3 reads TGTGCCACCAGCAGAGCGGGCCCCACGGGGCAGCCCCAGCATTTT. This gives the protein CATSRAGPTGQPQHF.

The J gene is TRBJ2-7, the V gene TRBV30, with D perhaps matching TRBD2 (6 bases). Germline CDR1 reads GTSNPN; CDR2 reads SVGIG (reference sequence). Trimming stripped 0 bases from V and 1 base from J, with 19 bases between. This CDR3 has 17 residues. The chain's CDR3 is CAWSVDYGGGKSYEQYF. CDR3 nucleotides: TGTGCCTGGAGTGTAGACTATGGAGGCGGGAAGTCCTACGAGCAGTACTTC.

This clonotype was counted ten times or more. The chain employs TRBV20-1 and TRBJ1-1; 8 bases line up with TRBD1. From germline, CDR1 is DFQATT and CDR2 SNEGSKA (reference sequence). This CDR3 is built from 14 residues. Trimming at V came to 4 bases and at J to 1 base, leaving 5 bases not matched to a gene. The CDR3 DNA sequence: TGCAGTGCTAAGTCGGGGACAGGGAACACTGAAGCTTTCTTT. This encodes CSAKSGTGNTEAFF.

This chain connects TRBV4-1 to TRBJ2-2; 7 bases line up with TRBD2. Trimming removed 1 base from V and 5 bases from J; junction bases left unmatched: 7. CDR1 is MGHRA, CDR2 YSYEKL, per germline. This CDR3 spans 16 amino acids. The CDR3 loop reads CASSQGSRGLTGELFF. CDR3 nucleotide sequence: TGCGCCAGCAGCCAAGGTTCGCGGGGGTTAACCGGGGAGCTGTTTTTT.

Only a few counts were recorded for this clonotype. This chain joins TRBV19 and TRBJ2-2; no reliable D call. Trimming stripped 1 base from V and 1 base from J, with 10 bases between. This CDR3 is 16 amino acids long. CDR1 is LNHDA, CDR2 SQIVND, per germline (reference sequence). The CDR3 DNA reads as TGTGCCAGTAGTATAGTTTCGGGTGGGAACACCGGGGAGCTGTTTTTT. Amino acid sequence: CASSIVSGGNTGELFF. Variable domain in full (rest from reference TRBV19 and TRBJ2-2): DGGITQSPKYLFRKEGQNVTLSCEQNLNHDAMYWYRQDPGQGLRLIYYSQIVNDFQKGDIAEGYSVSREKKESFPLTVTSAQKNPTAFYLCASSIVSGGNTGELFFGEGSRLTVL.

This clonotype was seen ten or more times. CDR3 loop: CAWSTGGDTQYF. CDR3 sequence (DNA): TGTGCCTGGAGTACGGGGGGTGATACGCAGTATTTT. The V gene is TRBV30, the J gene TRBJ2-3, with TRBD2 identical over 7 bases. Germline V gene sequence: CDR1 GTSNPN, CDR2 SVGIG (reference sequence). CDR3 length: 12 residues. Losses at the gene ends were 2 bases for V and 6 bases for J; bases not matched to a gene: 2.